The clone carrying this T cell receptor beta chain was detected many times. No antigen is known for it. A single record per CDR3 protein comes from TCRdb applying MiXCR to the 5' RACE reads. In the table there are 20,000 to 25,000 distinct CDR3 sequences, 15% to 20% of which are singletons. CDR1 is SGHRS and CDR2 is YFSETQ in the germline V gene. Trimming shortened V by 5 bases and J by 4 bases, and 15 bases separated the two germline ends. This CDR3 comprises 14 residues. The data belong to a study of neurological immune-mediated disorders. General study results and limits: No expanded-clone CDR3 amino acid sequence recurred across subjects, suggesting private TCR-beta repertoires. HTLV-1-associated myelopathy led in TCR clonal expansion, while multiple sclerosis ranked lowest, below healthy controls.

V gene TRBV5-1 combines with J gene TRBJ1-1, with unresolved D. Sequenced input: CD8+ T cells from blood. This TCR derives from a woman aged 18-29 years with multiple sclerosis. CDR3 in amino acids: CASSSYHSGTEAFF. The CDR3 DNA is TGCGCCAGCAGTTCCTACCACAGTGGCACTGAAGCTTTCTTT.